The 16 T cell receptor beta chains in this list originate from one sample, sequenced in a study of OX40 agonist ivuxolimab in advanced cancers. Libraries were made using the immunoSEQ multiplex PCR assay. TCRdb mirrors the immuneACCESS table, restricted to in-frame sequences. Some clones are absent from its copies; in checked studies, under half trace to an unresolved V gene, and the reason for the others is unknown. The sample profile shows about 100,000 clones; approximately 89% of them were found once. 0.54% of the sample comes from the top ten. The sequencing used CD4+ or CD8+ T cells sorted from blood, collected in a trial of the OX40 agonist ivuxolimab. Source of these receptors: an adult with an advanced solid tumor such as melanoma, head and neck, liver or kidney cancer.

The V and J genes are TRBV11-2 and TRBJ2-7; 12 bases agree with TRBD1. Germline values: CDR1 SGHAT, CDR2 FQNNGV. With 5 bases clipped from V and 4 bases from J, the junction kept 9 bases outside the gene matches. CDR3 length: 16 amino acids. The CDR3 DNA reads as TGTGCCAGCAGCCCATCCGGGACAGGGGGCAAGTACGAGCAGTACTTC. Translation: CASSPSGTGGKYEQYF.

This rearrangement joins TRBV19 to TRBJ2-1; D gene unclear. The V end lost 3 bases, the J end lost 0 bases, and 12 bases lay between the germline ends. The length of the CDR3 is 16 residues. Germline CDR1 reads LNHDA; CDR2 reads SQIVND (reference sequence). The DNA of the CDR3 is TGTGCCAGTAGTATCCGACTTACCAGCTCCTACAATGAGCAGTTCTTC. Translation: CASSIRLTSSYNEQFF.

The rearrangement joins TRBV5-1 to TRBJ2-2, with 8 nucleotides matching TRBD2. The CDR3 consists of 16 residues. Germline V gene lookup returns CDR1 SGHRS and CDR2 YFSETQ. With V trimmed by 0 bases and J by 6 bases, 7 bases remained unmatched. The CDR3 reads CASSLGVSGIAGELFF. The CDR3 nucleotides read TGCGCCAGCAGCTTGGGGGTTAGCGGGATTGCCGGGGAGCTGTTTTTT.

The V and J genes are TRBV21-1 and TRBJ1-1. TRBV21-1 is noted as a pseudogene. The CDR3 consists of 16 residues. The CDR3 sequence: CASSKSLTVWDTEAFF. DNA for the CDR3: TGTGCCAGCAGCAAAAGTTTAACGGTCTGGGACACTGAAGCTTTCTTT.

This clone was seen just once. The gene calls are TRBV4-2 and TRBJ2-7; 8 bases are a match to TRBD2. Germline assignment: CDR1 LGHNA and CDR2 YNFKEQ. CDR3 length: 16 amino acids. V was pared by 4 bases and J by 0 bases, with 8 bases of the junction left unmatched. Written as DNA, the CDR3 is TGTGCCAGCAGCCCCCACGGAGCGGGGGACTCCTACGAGCAGTACTTC. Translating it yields CASSPHGAGDSYEQYF.

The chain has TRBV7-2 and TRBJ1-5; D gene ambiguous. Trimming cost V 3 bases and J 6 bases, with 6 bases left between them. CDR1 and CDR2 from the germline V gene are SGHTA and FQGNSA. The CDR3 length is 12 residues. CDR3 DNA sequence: TGTGCCAGCAGCTTTGGAAGTCAGCCCCAGCATTTT. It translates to CASSFGSQPQHF.

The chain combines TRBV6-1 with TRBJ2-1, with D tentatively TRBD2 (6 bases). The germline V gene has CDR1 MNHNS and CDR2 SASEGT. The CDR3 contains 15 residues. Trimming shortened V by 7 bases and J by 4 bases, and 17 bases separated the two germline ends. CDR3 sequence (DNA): TGTGCCAGCACAACCCTCGGCGGGATTTACAATGAGCAGTTCTTC. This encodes CASTTLGGIYNEQFF.

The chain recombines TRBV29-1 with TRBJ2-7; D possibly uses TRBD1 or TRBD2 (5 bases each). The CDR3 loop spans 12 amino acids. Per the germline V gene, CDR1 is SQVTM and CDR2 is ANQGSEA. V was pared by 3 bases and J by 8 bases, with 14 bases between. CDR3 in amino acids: CSVDVSSGQQYF. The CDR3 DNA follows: TGCAGCGTTGATGTGTCCTCGGGGCAGCAGTACTTC.

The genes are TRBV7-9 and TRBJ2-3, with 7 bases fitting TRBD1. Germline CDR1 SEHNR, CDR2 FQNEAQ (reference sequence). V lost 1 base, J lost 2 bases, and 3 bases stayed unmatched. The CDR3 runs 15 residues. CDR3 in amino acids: CASSLGDRDTDTQYF. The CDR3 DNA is TGTGCCAGCAGCTTAGGGGACAGAGACACAGATACGCAGTATTTT.

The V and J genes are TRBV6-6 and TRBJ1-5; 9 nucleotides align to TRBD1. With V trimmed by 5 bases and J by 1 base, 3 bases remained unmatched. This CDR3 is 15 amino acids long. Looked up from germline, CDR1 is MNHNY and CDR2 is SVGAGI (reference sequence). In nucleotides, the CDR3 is TGTGCCAGCAGTCCCGGGACAGGGAGCAATCAGCCCCAGCATTTT. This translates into CASSPGTGSNQPQHF.

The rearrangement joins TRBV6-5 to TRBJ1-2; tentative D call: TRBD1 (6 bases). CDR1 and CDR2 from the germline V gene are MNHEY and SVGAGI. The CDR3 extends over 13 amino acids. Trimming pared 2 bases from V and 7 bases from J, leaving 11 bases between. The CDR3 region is CASSYGGGPGYTF. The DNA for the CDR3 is TGTGCCAGCAGTTACGGCGGGGGGCCTGGCTACACCTTC.

CDR3 nucleotide sequence: TGTGCCAGTAGGGGGACTAGTTTCCTTGAGCAGTTCTTC. Its translation: CASRGTSFLEQFF. This chain connects TRBV19 to TRBJ2-1; 8 nucleotides agree with TRBD2. Germline V gives CDR1 LNHDA, CDR2 SQIVND (reference sequence). The CDR3 spans 13 residues. V shed 6 bases, J shed 9 bases, and the junction held 7 bases outside the gene matches.

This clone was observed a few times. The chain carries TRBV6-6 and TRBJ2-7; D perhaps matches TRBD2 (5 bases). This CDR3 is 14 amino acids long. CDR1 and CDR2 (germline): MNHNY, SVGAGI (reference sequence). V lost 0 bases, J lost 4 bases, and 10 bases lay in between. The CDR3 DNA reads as TGTGCCAGCAGTTACTCCCCTAGGGAGTACGAGCAGTACTTC. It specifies CASSYSPREYEQYF.

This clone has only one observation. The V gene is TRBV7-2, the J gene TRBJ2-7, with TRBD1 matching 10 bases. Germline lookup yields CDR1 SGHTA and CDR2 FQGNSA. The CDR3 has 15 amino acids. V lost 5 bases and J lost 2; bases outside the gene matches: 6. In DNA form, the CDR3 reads TGTGCCAGCAGCCACCGGACAGGGGGTCCCTACGAGCAGTACTTC. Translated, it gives CASSHRTGGPYEQYF.

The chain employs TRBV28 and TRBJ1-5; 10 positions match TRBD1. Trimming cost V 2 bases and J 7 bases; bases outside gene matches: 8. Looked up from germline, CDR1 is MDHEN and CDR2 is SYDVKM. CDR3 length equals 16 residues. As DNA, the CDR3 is TGTGCCAGCAGTTTACCCATAGGACAGGGGGGGCAGCCCCAGCATTTT. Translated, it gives CASSLPIGQGGQPQHF.

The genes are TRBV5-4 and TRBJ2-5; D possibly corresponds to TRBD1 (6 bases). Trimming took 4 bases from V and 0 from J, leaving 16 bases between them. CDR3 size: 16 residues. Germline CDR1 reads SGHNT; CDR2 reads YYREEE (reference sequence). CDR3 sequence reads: CASSGPQGSHQETQYF. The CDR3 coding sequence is TGTGCCAGCAGCGGACCCCAGGGGTCCCACCAAGAGACCCAGTACTTC.